The next 18 T cell receptor beta chains were all read from a single sample in a study of Graves' ophthalmopathy and Graves' hyperthyroidism. TCR beta CDR3 amplification used RNA transcripts. An initial RT-PCR round employing HTBI primers preceded a second-round multiplex PCR. TCRdb re-derived calls from the multiplex PCR reads in MiXCR, one entry per CDR3 protein. Of 170,000 or so distinct CDR3 sequences listed, roughly two fifths are singletons. Sequencing was carried out using peripheral blood. The receptors derive from a man aged 25 to 40 with Graves' ophthalmopathy.

This clonotype was found many times. The rearrangement uses TRBV20-1 and TRBJ1-1; D remains unclear. Deletions cut 0 bases from V and 3 bases from J, with 8 bases between. This CDR3 has 13 amino acids. Germline V gene lookup returns CDR1 DFQATT and CDR2 SNEGSKA (reference sequence). CDR3 coding DNA: TGCAGTGCTAGAGATCGCAGCTACACTGAAGCTTTCTTT. It specifies CSARDRSYTEAFF.

The chain links TRBV28 to TRBJ1-1; TRBD1 is a possible D gene (6 bases). V shed 6 bases and J shed 6 bases, with 20 bases lying between them. Germline V CDR1 and CDR2: MDHEN, SYDVKM. The CDR3 is 15 amino acids. CDR3 sequence: CASSSLRGGLPEAFF. As DNA, the CDR3 is TGTGCCAGCAGCTCCCTCAGGGGCGGGTTGCCTGAAGCTTTCTTT.

Many counts were recorded for this clonotype. The chain joins TRBV11-1 to TRBJ2-7, with 8 bases identical to TRBD2. Losses at the gene ends were 3 bases for V and 6 bases for J; bases not matched to a gene: 4. The CDR3 loop spans 13 amino acids. Germline CDR1 is SGHAT and CDR2 is FQDESV (reference sequence). The CDR3 DNA reads TGTGCCAGCAGCTTCGGACTAGCAGGCGAGCAGTACTTC. It encodes CASSFGLAGEQYF.

This clonotype was observed at least ten times. The chain links TRBV24-1 to TRBJ1-1, with TRBD1 as a possible D gene (5 bases). V was cut by 5 bases and J by 4 bases, with 10 bases left in between. Germline-derived CDR1 and CDR2 are KGHDR and SFDVKD. CDR3 length: 13 amino acids. The CDR3: CATSAGMSTEAFF. DNA of the CDR3: TGTGCCACCAGTGCAGGGATGAGCACTGAAGCTTTCTTT.

This clonotype has at least ten counts. The V call is TRBV28, the J call TRBJ1-1, with D maybe TRBD1 (6 bases). The V gene's germline CDR1 is MDHEN and CDR2 SYDVKM. The V end lost 6 bases, the J end lost 1 base, and 15 bases lay between the germline ends. This CDR3 spans 15 amino acids. The chain's CDR3 is CASSLQDRRNTEAFF. In nucleotides, the CDR3 is TGTGCCAGCAGCTTACAGGACAGAAGGAACACTGAAGCTTTCTTT.

The CDR3 DNA follows: TGTGCCAGCAGCCAAGGGCCGGGAAAGACCCAGTACTTC. Translated, it gives CASSQGPGKTQYF. The V gene is TRBV6-1, the J gene TRBJ2-5, with a possible D match to TRBD2 (5 bases). The CDR3 spans 13 residues. Germline V CDR1 and CDR2: MNHNS, SASEGT. Trimming stripped 6 bases from V and 6 bases from J, with 14 bases between.

The rearrangement links TRBV29-1 to TRBJ1-2, with TRBD1 matching 8 bases. CDR1 and CDR2 from the germline V gene are SQVTM and ANQGSEA. The CDR3 is 13 amino acids. The V gene end was trimmed by 6 bases and the J gene end by 7 bases; junction bases not matched to a gene: 10. CDR3 loop: CSVNGQGRGGYTF. CDR3 nucleotides: TGCAGCGTGAATGGACAGGGCAGAGGTGGCTACACCTTC.

This clonotype was seen ten or more times. The CDR3 coding sequence is TGCGCCAGCAGCTTGAACAGCGGGAGGGCCAGCGGGGAGCTGTTTTTT. Translated: CASSLNSGRASGELFF. The genes are TRBV5-1 and TRBJ2-2; TRBD2 agrees at 10 bases. The CDR3 has 16 residues. The V segment lost 1 base and the J segment 7 bases; nucleotides outside the gene matches: 7. The germline V gene encodes CDR1 SGHRS and CDR2 YFSETQ.

The chain joins TRBV7-9 to TRBJ2-7, with 7 bases fitting TRBD1. Trimming took 5 bases from V and 6 from J; bases not matched to a gene: 10. The CDR3 extends over 14 amino acids. In germline, CDR1 is SEHNR, CDR2 FQNEAQ (reference sequence). The CDR3 loop reads CASSPSSTGVEQYF. CDR3 sequence (DNA): TGTGCCAGCAGCCCATCATCAACAGGGGTCGAGCAGTACTTC.

Ten or more counts support this clonotype. V gene TRBV28 combines with J gene TRBJ2-7, with 10 bases matching TRBD2. Trimming at V came to 6 bases and at J to 0 bases, leaving 5 bases not matched to a gene. Germline CDR1 reads MDHEN; CDR2 reads SYDVKM. The CDR3 has 15 residues. DNA of the CDR3: TGTGCCAGCAGATTACTAGCGGGAAGCTCCTACGAGCAGTACTTC. Its protein is CASRLLAGSSYEQYF.

This clonotype was observed a few times. The CDR3 coding sequence is TGTGCCAGCAGTACGGGACAGGCGATCACTGAAGCTTTCTTT. Its protein is CASSTGQAITEAFF. The rearrangement uses TRBV27 and TRBJ1-1; TRBD1 matches 8 bases. The CDR3 sequence is 14 residues long. The ends lost 5 bases at V and 4 bases at J; junction bases unmatched: 6. From germline, CDR1 is MNHEY and CDR2 SMNVEV (reference sequence).

This clonotype was observed many times. The V gene is TRBV12-3 or TRBV12-4, the J gene TRBJ1-1; 7 nucleotides agree with TRBD1. J gave up 5 bases and V 6 bases, and 6 bases lay outside the gene matches. CDR3 length equals 13 residues. CDR3 bases: TGTGCCAGCAGCTTTAGGGGGCGAACTGAAGCTTTCTTT. Amino acid sequence: CASSFRGRTEAFF.

The J gene is TRBJ2-7, the V gene TRBV12-3 or TRBV12-4; 7 bases align to TRBD1. The V gene end was trimmed by 5 bases and the J gene end by 2 bases; junction bases not matched to a gene: 6. The CDR3 runs 14 residues. For the CDR3, the DNA is TGTGCCAGCAGTCTCACGACAGGGACCTACGAGCAGTACTTC. This sequence encodes CASSLTTGTYEQYF.

This clonotype appeared many times. In DNA, the CDR3 is TGTGCCAGCAGCCAAGACAGCCTCTACGAGCAGTACTTC. This sequence encodes CASSQDSLYEQYF. The rearrangement joins TRBV3-1 to TRBJ2-7, with D hard to call. From germline, CDR1 is LGHDT and CDR2 YNNKEL (reference sequence). The CDR3 is 13 amino acids. Trimming left V 0 bases short and J 3 bases short, with 6 bases between.

The CDR3 spells CASRTDPGNTIYF. The CDR3 DNA follows: TGTGCCAGCAGGACAGACCCTGGAAACACCATATATTTT. This chain uses TRBV27 with TRBJ1-3; D is possibly TRBD1 (5 bases). This CDR3 has 13 residues. Germline V gene lookup returns CDR1 MNHEY and CDR2 SMNVEV (reference sequence). The V and J ends lost 6 bases and 2 bases respectively, with 8 bases between them.

The V and J genes are TRBV12-3 or TRBV12-4 and TRBJ2-5; 9 positions agree with TRBD1. The CDR3 sequence is 15 residues long. The ends lost 7 bases at V and 2 bases at J; junction bases unmatched: 8. CDR3 bases: TGTGCCAGCATCCAAACAGGGGGCACACAAGAGACCCAGTACTTC. Its translation is CASIQTGGTQETQYF.

The V gene is TRBV6-1, the J gene TRBJ1-5; no clear D. Germline CDR1 reads MNHNS; CDR2 reads SASEGT. This CDR3 comprises 11 residues. V was cut by 7 bases and J by 5 bases, with 6 bases left in between. CDR3 sequence reads: CASKSYQPQHF. For the CDR3, the DNA is TGTGCCAGCAAGAGCTATCAGCCCCAGCATTTT.

Points on this clonotype: At one boundary the junction diverges from the germline segment, which might be a read error. The J gene is TRBJ1-1, the V gene TRBV28; 9 bases are a match to TRBD1. The CDR3 is 19 residues long. CDR1 is MDHEN and CDR2 is SYDVKM in the germline V gene. The CDR3 loop is CASSDLPGTRDREDTEASF. Written as DNA, the CDR3 is TGTGCCAGCAGCGACCTACCGGGGACGAGGGACAGGGAGGACACTGAAGCTTCCTTT.